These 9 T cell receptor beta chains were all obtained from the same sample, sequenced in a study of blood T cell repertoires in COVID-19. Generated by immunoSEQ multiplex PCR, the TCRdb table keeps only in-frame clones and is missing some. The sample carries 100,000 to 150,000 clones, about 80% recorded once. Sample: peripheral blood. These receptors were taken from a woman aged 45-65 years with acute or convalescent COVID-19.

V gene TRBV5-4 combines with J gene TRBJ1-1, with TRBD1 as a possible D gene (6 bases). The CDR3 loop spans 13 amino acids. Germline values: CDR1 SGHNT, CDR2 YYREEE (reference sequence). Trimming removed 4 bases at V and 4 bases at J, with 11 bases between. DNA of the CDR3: TGTGCCAGCAGCCCTAGGGGGTTCACTGAAGCTTTCTTT. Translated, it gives CASSPRGFTEAFF.

CDR3 coding DNA: TGCGCCAGCAAGGATGGCAGGGCCTCCATGAACACTGAAGCTTTCTTT. Translation gives CASKDGRASMNTEAFF. The rearrangement uses TRBV5-1 and TRBJ1-1; perhaps TRBD1 as D (5 bases). Between the trimmed V and J ends, which lost 6 bases and 0 bases, there was a span of 18 bases. The CDR3 has 16 amino acids. In germline, CDR1 is SGHRS, CDR2 YFSETQ.

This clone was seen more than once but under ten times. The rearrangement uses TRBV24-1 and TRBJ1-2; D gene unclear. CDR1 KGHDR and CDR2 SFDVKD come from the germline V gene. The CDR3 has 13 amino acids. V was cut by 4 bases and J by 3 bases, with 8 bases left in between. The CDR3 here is CATSEGSDYGYTF. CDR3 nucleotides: TGTGCCACCAGTGAGGGCTCCGACTATGGCTACACCTTC.

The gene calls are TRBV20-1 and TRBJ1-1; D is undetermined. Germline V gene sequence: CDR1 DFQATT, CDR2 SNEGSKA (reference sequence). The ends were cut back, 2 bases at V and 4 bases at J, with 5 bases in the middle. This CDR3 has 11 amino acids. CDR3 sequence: CSARSGTEAFF. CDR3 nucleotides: TGCAGTGCTAGAAGCGGCACTGAAGCTTTCTTT.

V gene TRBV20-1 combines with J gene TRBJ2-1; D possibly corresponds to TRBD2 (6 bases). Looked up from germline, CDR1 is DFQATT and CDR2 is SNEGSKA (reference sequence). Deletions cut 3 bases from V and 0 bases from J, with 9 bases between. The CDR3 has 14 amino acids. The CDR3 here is CSASRSGSYNEQFF. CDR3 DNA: TGCAGTGCTAGTCGTAGCGGCTCCTACAATGAGCAGTTCTTC.

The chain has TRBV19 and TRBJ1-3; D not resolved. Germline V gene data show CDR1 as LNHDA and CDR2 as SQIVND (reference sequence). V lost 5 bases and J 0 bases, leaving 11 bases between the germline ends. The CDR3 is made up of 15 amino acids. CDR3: CASSWQVSSGNTIYF. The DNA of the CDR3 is TGTGCCAGTAGTTGGCAGGTCTCCTCTGGAAACACCATATATTTT.

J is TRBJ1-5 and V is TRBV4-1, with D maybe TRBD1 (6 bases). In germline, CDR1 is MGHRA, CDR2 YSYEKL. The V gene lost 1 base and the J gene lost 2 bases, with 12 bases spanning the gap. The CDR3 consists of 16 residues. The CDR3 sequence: CASSQGPGAGNQPQHF. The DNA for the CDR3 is TGCGCCAGCAGCCAAGGACCAGGGGCGGGCAATCAGCCCCAGCATTTT.

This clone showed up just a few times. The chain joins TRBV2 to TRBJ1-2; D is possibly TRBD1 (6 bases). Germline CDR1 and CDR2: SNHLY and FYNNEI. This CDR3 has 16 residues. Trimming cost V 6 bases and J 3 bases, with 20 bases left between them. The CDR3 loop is CASRKDNRVSDYGYTF. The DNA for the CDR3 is TGTGCCAGCAGGAAAGATAACAGGGTTTCTGACTATGGCTACACCTTC.

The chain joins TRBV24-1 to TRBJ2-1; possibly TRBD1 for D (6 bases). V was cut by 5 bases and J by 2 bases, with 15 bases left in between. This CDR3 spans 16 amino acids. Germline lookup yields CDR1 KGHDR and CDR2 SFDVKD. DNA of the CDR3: TGTGCCACCAGTGGTTCAGGGACATCTCCCTACAATGAGCAGTTCTTC. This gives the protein CATSGSGTSPYNEQFF.